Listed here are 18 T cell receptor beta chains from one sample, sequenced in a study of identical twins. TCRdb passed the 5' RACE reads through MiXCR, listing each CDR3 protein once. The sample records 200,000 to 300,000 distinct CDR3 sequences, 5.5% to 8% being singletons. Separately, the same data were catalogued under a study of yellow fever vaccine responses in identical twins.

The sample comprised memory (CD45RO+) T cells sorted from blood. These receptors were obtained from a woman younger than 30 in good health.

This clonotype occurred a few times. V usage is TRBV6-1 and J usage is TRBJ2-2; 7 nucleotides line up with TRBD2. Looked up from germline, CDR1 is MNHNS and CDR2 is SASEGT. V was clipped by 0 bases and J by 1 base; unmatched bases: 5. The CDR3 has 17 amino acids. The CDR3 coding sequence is TGTGCCAGCAGTGAAGCAGGGGCGGGAGTGAACACCGGGGAGCTGTTTTTT. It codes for CASSEAGAGVNTGELFF.

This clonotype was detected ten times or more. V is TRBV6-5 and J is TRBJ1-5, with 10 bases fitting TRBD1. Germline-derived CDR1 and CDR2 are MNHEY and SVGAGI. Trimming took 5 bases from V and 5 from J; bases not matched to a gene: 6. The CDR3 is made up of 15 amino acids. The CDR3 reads CASSQSTGGYQPQHF. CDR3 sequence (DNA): TGTGCCAGCAGTCAGTCGACAGGGGGCTATCAGCCCCAGCATTTT.

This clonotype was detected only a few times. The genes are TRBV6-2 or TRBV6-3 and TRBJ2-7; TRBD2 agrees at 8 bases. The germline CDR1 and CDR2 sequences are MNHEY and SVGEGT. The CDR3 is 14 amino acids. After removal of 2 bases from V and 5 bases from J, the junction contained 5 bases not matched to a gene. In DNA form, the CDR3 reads TGTGCCAGCAGTTACGTCGGGAGGGCCAACGAGCAGTACTTC. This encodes CASSYVGRANEQYF.

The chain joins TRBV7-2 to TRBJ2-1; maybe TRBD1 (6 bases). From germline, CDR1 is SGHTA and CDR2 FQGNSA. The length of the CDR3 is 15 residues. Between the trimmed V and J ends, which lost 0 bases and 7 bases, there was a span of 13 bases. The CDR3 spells CASSLAWQGFNEQFF. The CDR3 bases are TGTGCCAGCAGCTTAGCGTGGCAGGGGTTTAATGAGCAGTTCTTC.

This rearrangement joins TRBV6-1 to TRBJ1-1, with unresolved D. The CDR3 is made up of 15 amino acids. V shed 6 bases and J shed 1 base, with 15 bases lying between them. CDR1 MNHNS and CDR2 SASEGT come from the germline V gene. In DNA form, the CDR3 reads TGTGCCAGCAGCCTCAATGCGGCAGCGAACACTGAAGCTTTCTTT. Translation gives CASSLNAAANTEAFF.

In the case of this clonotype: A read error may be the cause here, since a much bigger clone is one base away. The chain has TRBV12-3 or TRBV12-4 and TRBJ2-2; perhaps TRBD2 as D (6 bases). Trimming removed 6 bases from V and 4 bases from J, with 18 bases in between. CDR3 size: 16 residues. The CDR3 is CASSPVAGTSTGELFF. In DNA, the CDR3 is TGTGCCAGCAGCCCTGTCGCGGGAACGAGCACCGGGGAGCTGTTTTTT.

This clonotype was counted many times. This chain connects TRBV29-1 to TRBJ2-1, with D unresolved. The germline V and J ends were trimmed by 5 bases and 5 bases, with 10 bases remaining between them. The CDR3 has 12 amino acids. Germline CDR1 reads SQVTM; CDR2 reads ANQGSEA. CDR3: CSVPFGDNEQFF. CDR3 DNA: TGCAGCGTTCCCTTTGGGGACAATGAGCAGTTCTTC.

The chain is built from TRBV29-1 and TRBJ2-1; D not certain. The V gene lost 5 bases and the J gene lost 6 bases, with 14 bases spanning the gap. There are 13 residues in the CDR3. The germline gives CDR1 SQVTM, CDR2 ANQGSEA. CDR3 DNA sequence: TGCAGCGTTCGGGTCCTCGATGGCAATGAGCAGTTCTTC. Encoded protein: CSVRVLDGNEQFF.

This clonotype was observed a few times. This CDR3 is CASSLADNTEAFF. The CDR3 DNA reads TGTGCCAGCAGCTTAGCGGACAACACTGAAGCTTTCTTT. V usage is TRBV7-9 and J usage is TRBJ1-1, with no clear D. The germline gives CDR1 SEHNR, CDR2 FQNEAQ (reference sequence). The germline V and J ends were trimmed by 0 bases and 2 bases, with 4 bases remaining between them. CDR3 length: 13 residues.

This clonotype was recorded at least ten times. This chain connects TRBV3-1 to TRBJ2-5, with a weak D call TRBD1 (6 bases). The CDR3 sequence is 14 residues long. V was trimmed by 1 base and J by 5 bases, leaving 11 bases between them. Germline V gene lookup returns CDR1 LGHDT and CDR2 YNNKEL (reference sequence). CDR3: CASSQAGDGETQYF. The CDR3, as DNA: TGTGCCAGCAGCCAAGCAGGGGATGGCGAGACCCAGTACTTC.

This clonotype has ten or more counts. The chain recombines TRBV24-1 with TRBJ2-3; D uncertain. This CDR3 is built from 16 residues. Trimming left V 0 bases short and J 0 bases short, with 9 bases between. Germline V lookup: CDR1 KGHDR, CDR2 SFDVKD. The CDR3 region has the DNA TGTGCCACCAGTGATTTGAAGTTTGCTAGCACAGATACGCAGTATTTT. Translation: CATSDLKFASTDTQYF.

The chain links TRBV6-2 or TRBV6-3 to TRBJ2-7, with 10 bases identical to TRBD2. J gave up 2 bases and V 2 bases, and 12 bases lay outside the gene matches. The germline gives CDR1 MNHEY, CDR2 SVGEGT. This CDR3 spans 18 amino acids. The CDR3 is CASSYGGLAVPGAYEQYV. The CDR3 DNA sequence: TGTGCCAGCAGTTACGGAGGACTAGCGGTACCAGGGGCCTACGAGCAGTACGTC.

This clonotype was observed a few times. The CDR3 region is CASSLRAIQETQYF. The CDR3 bases are TGCGCCAGCAGCTTGCGGGCAATCCAAGAGACCCAGTACTTC. The chain joins TRBV5-1 to TRBJ2-5; no firm D call. V lost 1 base, J lost 1 base, and 8 bases lay in between. Germline CDR1 reads SGHRS; CDR2 reads YFSETQ. The CDR3 totals 14 residues.

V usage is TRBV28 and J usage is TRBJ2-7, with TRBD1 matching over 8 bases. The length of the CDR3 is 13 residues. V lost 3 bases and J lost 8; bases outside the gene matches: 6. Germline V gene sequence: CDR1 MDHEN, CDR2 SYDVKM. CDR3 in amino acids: CASSLSQGAQQYF. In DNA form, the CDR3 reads TGTGCCAGCAGTTTGAGCCAGGGGGCTCAGCAGTACTTC. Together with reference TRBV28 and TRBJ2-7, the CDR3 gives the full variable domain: DVKVTQSSRYLVKRTGEKVFLECVQDMDHENMFWYRQDPGLGLRLIYFSYDVKMKEKGDIPEGYSVSREKKERFSLILESASTNQTSMYLCASSLSQGAQQYFGPGTRLTVT.

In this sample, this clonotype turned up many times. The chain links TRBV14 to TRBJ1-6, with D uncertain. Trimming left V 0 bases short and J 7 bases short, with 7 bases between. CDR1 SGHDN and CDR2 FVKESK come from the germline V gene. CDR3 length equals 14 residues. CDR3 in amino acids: CASSQEVQNSPLHF. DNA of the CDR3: TGTGCCAGCAGCCAAGAGGTCCAGAATTCACCCCTCCACTTT.

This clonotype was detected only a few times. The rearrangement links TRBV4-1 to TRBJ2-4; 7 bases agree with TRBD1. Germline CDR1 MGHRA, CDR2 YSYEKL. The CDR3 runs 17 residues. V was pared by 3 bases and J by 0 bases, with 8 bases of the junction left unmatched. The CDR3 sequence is CASSHPTGTVAKNIQYF. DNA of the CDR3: TGCGCCAGCAGCCATCCAACAGGGACAGTAGCCAAAAACATTCAGTACTTC.

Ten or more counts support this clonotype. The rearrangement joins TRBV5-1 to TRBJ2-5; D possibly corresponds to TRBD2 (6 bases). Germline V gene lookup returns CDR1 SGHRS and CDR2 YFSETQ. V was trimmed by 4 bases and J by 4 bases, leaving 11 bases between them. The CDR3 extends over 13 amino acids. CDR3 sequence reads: CASSGGVRETQYF. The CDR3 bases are TGCGCCAGCAGCGGCGGGGTACGAGAGACCCAGTACTTC.

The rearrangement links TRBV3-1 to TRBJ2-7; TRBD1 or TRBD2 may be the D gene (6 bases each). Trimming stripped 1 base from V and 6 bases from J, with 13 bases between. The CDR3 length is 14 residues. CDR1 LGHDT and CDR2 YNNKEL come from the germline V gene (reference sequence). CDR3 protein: CASSQGTGRTEQYV. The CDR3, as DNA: TGTGCCAGCAGCCAAGGAACAGGGAGGACCGAGCAGTACGTC.